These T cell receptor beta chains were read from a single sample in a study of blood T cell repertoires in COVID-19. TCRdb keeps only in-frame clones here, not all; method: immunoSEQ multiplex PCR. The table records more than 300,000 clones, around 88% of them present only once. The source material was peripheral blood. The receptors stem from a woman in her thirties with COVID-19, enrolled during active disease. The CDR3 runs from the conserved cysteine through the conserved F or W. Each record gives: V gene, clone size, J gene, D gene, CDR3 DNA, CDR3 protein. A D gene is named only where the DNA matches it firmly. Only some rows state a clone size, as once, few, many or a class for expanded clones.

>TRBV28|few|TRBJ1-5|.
TGTGCCAGCAGCCGGCGCAGGGGTCTCAATCAGCCCCAGCATTTT
CASSRRRGLNQPQHF
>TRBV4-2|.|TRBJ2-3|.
TGTGCCAGCAGCCAAGAAGGCGGAAACACAGATACGCAGTATTTT
CASSQEGGNTDTQYF
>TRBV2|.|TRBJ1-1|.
TGTGCCAGCGAGAGGACGGTGCCGGGAACTGAAGCTTTCTTT
CASERTVPGTEAFF
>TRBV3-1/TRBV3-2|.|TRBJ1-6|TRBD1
TGTGCCAGCAGCCAGGCAGGGGGCTCCCTTGGGCCCCTCCACTTT
CASSQAGGSLGPLHF
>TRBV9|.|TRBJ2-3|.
TGTGCCAGCAGTCGACTAGAATGGAGCACAGATACGCAGTATTTT
CASSRLEWSTDTQYF
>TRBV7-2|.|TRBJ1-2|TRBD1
TGTGCCAGCAGCCGGGGGAGGCAGGGGGACCGAGGGTATGGCTACACCTTC
CASSRGRQGDRGYGYTF
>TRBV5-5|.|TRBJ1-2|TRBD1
TGTGCCAGCAGCTTTAGGGGGCATGGCTACACCTTC
CASSFRGHGYTF
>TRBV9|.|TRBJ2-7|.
TGTGCCAGCAGCGTAGGGGCCACAGGGCCCTACTACGAGCAGTACTTC
CASSVGATGPYYEQYF
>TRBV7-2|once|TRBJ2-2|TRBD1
TGTGCCAGCAGCCACACCCGACAGGGGGTTAGGACCGGGGAGCTGTTTTTT
CASSHTRQGVRTGELFF
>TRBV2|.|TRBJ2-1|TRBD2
TGTGCCAGCCGGTATGTTAAGCGGGGGGGCCCTAATGAGCAGTTCTTC
CASRYVKRGGPNEQFF
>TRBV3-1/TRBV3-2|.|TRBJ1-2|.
TGTGCCAGCAGCCAAGACAGGGCCTACCTATATGGCTACACCTTC
CASSQDRAYLYGYTF
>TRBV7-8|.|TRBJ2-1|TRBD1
TGTGCCAGCAGCTCTCAGGGGGCGCAAGCCCGGAATGAGCAGTTCTTC
CASSSQGAQARNEQFF
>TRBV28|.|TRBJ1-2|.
TGTGCCAGCAGTTTTTCTGGGCCCCCCTATGGCTACACCTTC
CASSFSGPPYGYTF
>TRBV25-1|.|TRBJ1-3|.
TGTGCCAGCAGTGGAGGCAGCCAGTCCAGAAACACCATATATTTT
CASSGGSQSRNTIYF
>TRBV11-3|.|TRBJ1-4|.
TGTGCCAGCAGCTTATCGCGGGGTATCAGTAATGAAAAACTGTTTTTT
CASSLSRGISNEKLFF
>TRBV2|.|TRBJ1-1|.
TGTGCCAGCAAAAGAACCCGGTCAGCGTTTTACACTGAAGCTTTCTTT
CASKRTRSAFYTEAFF
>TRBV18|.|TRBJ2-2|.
TGTGCCAGCTCACCCAGCGGATCCACCGGGGAGCTGTTTTTT
CASSPSGSTGELFF
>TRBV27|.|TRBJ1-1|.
TGTGCCAGCAGTCCCTGGACAGTGAACACTGAAGCTTTCTTT
CASSPWTVNTEAFF
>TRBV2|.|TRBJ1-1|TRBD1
TGTGCCAGCCAGCATTCGGACAGGGAAAACACTGAAGCTTTCTTT
CASQHSDRENTEAFF
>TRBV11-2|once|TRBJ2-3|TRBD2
TGTGCCAGCAGCCAAGCGGGGGGCTCAGATACGCAGTATTTT
CASSQAGGSDTQYF
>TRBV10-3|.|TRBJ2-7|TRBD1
TGTGCCATCAGGCTAACAGGGGCGGCCTACGAGCAGTACTTC
CAIRLTGAAYEQYF
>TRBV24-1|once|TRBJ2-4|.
TGTGCCACTCAAATACGACAGGGAGGAATTCAGTACTTC
CATQIRQGGIQYF
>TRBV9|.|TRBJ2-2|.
TGTGCCAGCAGCTCGGTGGAGGCGAACACCGGGGAGCTGTTTTTT
CASSSVEANTGELFF
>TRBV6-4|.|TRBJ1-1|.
TGTGCCAGCAGTACAGGTTGGAACACTGAAGCTTTCTTT
CASSTGWNTEAFF
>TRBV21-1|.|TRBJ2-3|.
TGTGCCAGCATCGGACTACTTAATCCCACAGATACGCAGTATTTT
CASIGLLNPTDTQYF
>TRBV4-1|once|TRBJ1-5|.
TGCGCCAGCAGCCAAGATCAGAAGGGGGTGCCCCAGCATTTT
CASSQDQKGVPQHF
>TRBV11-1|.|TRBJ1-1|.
TGTGCCAGCAGCTTAGCAACCAGCACTGAAGCTTTCTTT
CASSLATSTEAFF